The 23 T cell receptor beta chains listed next were all sequenced from one sample in a study of T cell responses to AZD1222 COVID-19 vaccine (dated by TCRdb to the early 2020s). The library relied on the immunoSEQ multiplex PCR assay. The clones in this table, taken by TCRdb from immuneACCESS, are in-frame only. Not every clone is retained; where verified, under half of the shortfall comes from an unresolved V gene, and the cause of the rest is unknown. The sample table holds under 80,000 clones, of which roughly 85% were seen once. Under 1.5% of the sample rests with the top ten. The time point label here, explained by the study, means: about 28 days (+/-7) after the second vaccine dose. Sequencing used peripheral blood, obtained 28 days after the second AZD1222 dose. The receptor source for this set is an adult who received the AZD1222 COVID-19 vaccine.

Here the CDR3 reads CASSPTGLYYEQYF. The DNA for the CDR3 is TGTGCCAGCAGCCCTACAGGACTTTACTACGAGCAGTACTTC. The chain has TRBV3-1 (or the pseudogene TRBV3-2) and TRBJ2-7; D tentatively fits TRBD1 or TRBD2 (5 bases each). The V end was cut by 4 bases, the J end by 3 bases, with 13 bases between. This CDR3 has 14 amino acids. Germline V lookup: CDR1 LGHDT, CDR2 YNNKEL (reference sequence).

The gene calls are TRBV4-3 and TRBJ2-2; 8 nucleotides match TRBD2. This CDR3 region has 16 residues. V lost 1 base to trimming and J lost 5 bases; unmatched junction nucleotides: 6. CDR1 is LGHNA, CDR2 YSLEER, per germline. Written as DNA, the CDR3 is TGCGCCAGCAGCCAAGCACGCGGGAGGAAGACCGGGGAGCTGTTTTTT. This codes for CASSQARGRKTGELFF.

Written as DNA, the CDR3 is TGTGCCAGCAGCCAAGTTTACGAGACCCAGTACTTC. This sequence encodes CASSQVYETQYF. The chain employs TRBV3-1 (or the pseudogene TRBV3-2) and TRBJ2-5, with unresolved D. V was pared by 1 base and J by 5 bases, with 5 bases between. Germline CDR1 reads LGHDT; CDR2 reads YNNKEL (reference sequence). The CDR3 totals 12 residues.

V and J are TRBV5-5 and TRBJ2-7; D ambiguous. Germline V gene lookup returns CDR1 SGHKS and CDR2 YYEKEE (reference sequence). V lost 4 bases to trimming and J lost 6 bases, with 8 bases between them. The CDR3 extends over 11 amino acids. Written as DNA, the CDR3 is TGTGCCAGCAGCCGGACGCGCGAGCAGTACTTC. Amino acid sequence: CASSRTREQYF.

The gene calls are TRBV4-3 and TRBJ1-6; TRBD1 is a possible D gene (5 bases). Trimming took 1 base from V and 9 from J, leaving 13 bases between them. Per the germline V gene, CDR1 is LGHNA and CDR2 is YSLEER. The CDR3 is made up of 15 amino acids. CDR3 sequence: CASSQVGPGTSPLHF. CDR3 DNA sequence: TGCGCCAGCAGCCAAGTGGGTCCAGGGACTTCACCCCTCCACTTT.

The chain uses TRBV18 and TRBJ1-2, with TRBD1 matching 10 bases. Germline V gene lookup returns CDR1 KGHSH and CDR2 LQKENI. J lost 8 bases, V lost 5 bases, and 11 bases had no gene match. CDR3 length: 15 residues. The CDR3 is CASSESAGTGVGYTF. CDR3 sequence (DNA): TGTGCCAGCTCAGAGAGTGCCGGGACAGGGGTAGGCTACACCTTC. The full variable domain, completed using reference TRBV18 and TRBJ1-2, is NAGVMQNPRHLVRRRGQEARLRCSPMKGHSHVYWYRQLPEEGLKFMVYLQKENIIDESGMPKERFSAEFPKEGPSILRIQQVVRGDSAAYFCASSESAGTGVGYTFGSGTRLTVV.

The V call is TRBV6-5, the J call TRBJ2-3, with TRBD2 identical over 12 bases. Germline values: CDR1 MNHEY, CDR2 SVGAGI. CDR3 length equals 14 residues. The J segment lost 5 bases and the V segment lost 6 bases, leaving 3 bases of the junction unmatched. The CDR3 region has the DNA TGTGCCAGCAGCGGGACTAGCGGGTTAGATACGCAGTATTTT. Its protein is CASSGTSGLDTQYF.

This clone was counted a single time. The junction does not match germline at one end; this may be a read error. The J gene is TRBJ1-2, the V gene TRBV7-2; a weak D match, TRBD1 (6 bases). CDR1 and CDR2 (germline): SGHTA, FQGNSA. CDR3 length: 13 amino acids. The CDR3 reads CASSPQGLNGHTF. The CDR3 DNA sequence: TGTGCCAGCAGCCCTCAGGGGCTTAATGGCCACACCTTC.

The chain carries TRBV7-9 and TRBJ1-2; the D gene is possibly TRBD1 (5 bases). In germline, CDR1 is SEHNR, CDR2 FQNEAQ (reference sequence). Trimming removed 7 bases at V and 0 bases at J, with 15 bases between. This CDR3 has 15 residues. CDR3 region: CASTYGRGTNYGYTF. CDR3 DNA: TGTGCCAGCACCTACGGGAGGGGTACTAACTATGGCTACACCTTC.

The rearrangement uses TRBV6-1 and TRBJ1-1; tentatively, D is TRBD1 (6 bases). This CDR3 has 16 residues. The germline gives CDR1 MNHNS, CDR2 SASEGT. V lost 2 bases to trimming and J lost 3 bases, with 16 bases between them. CDR3 DNA: TGTGCCAGCAGTGAACTAAACCCAGGGGCGGACACTGAAGCTTTCTTT. This encodes CASSELNPGADTEAFF.

This chain uses TRBV7-2 with TRBJ2-1, with 10 bases matching TRBD2. Unmatched junction bases numbered 2, after V lost 5 bases and J lost 4 bases. The CDR3 runs to 14 residues. In germline, CDR1 is SGHTA, CDR2 FQGNSA. In DNA, the CDR3 is TGTGCCAGCAGCCCGGGACTAGCGTACAATGAGCAGTTCTTC. Protein product: CASSPGLAYNEQFF.

The V and J genes are TRBV2 and TRBJ2-5; D unclear. Germline CDR1 is SNHLY and CDR2 is FYNNEI. The CDR3 length is 9 residues. Trimming took off 8 bases at V and 5 bases at J, with 3 bases between the two ends. CDR3 in DNA: TGTGCCAGCGGCGAGACCCAGTACTTC. Translated, it gives CASGETQYF.

The genes are TRBV29-1 and TRBJ2-7; D remains ambiguous. V gave up 6 bases and J gave up 5 bases, with 17 bases separating them. The CDR3 has 13 amino acids. Germline V gene lookup returns CDR1 SQVTM and CDR2 ANQGSEA. Here the CDR3 DNA reads TGCAGCGTCCAATGGACCCGGACGGACGAGCAGTACTTC. This codes for CSVQWTRTDEQYF.

This clone showed up just once. This chain joins TRBV19 and TRBJ1-5; perhaps TRBD1 as D (5 bases). Germline assignment: CDR1 LNHDA and CDR2 SQIVND (reference sequence). V lost 5 bases, J lost 7 bases, and 21 bases lay in between. The CDR3 length is 16 residues. CDR3: CASSPLQGVRDQPQHF. Written as DNA, the CDR3 is TGTGCCAGTAGTCCCCTCCAGGGAGTTCGGGACCAGCCCCAGCATTTT. Full variable domain (remainder filled in from reference TRBV19 and TRBJ1-5): DGGITQSPKYLFRKEGQNVTLSCEQNLNHDAMYWYRQDPGQGLRLIYYSQIVNDFQKGDIAEGYSVSREKKESFPLTVTSAQKNPTAFYLCASSPLQGVRDQPQHFGDGTRLSIL.

The chain joins TRBV6-5 to TRBJ2-3; D is unresolved. V gave up 6 bases and J gave up 2 bases, with 12 bases separating them. From germline, CDR1 is MNHEY and CDR2 SVGAGI. This CDR3 is 14 amino acids long. The chain's CDR3 is CASRIQRATDTQYF. The CDR3 DNA reads as TGTGCCAGCAGAATACAACGGGCCACAGATACGCAGTATTTT.

This chain connects TRBV19 to TRBJ1-5, with TRBD1 as a possible D gene (6 bases). V lost 6 bases and J 4 bases, leaving 10 bases between the germline ends. The CDR3 loop spans 13 amino acids. Germline V gene lookup returns CDR1 LNHDA and CDR2 SQIVND (reference sequence). The CDR3 spells CASSLQGNQPQHF. In nucleotides, the CDR3 is TGTGCCAGTAGCTTACAGGGAAATCAGCCCCAGCATTTT.

Only one count was recorded for this clone. The J gene is TRBJ2-3, the V gene TRBV15; D is possibly TRBD1 or TRBD2 (6 bases each). Germline V gives CDR1 LNHNV, CDR2 YYDKDF (reference sequence). There are 17 residues in the CDR3. The ends were cut back, 1 base at V and 2 bases at J, with 16 bases in the middle. The CDR3 loop reads CATSRGDSGQTTDTQYF. Here the CDR3 DNA reads TGTGCCACCAGCAGAGGCGATAGCGGACAGACCACAGATACGCAGTATTTT.

The chain has TRBV3-1 (or the pseudogene TRBV3-2) and TRBJ1-5; a weak D match, TRBD1 (5 bases). V was clipped by 1 base and J by 5 bases, with 9 bases between them. The germline V gene has CDR1 LGHDT and CDR2 YNNKEL (reference sequence). The CDR3 is 14 residues long. In DNA form, the CDR3 reads TGTGCCAGCAGCCAAGTTCTGGGGGATCAGCCCCAGCATTTT. Its translation is CASSQVLGDQPQHF.

The chain combines TRBV27 with TRBJ2-5; no reliable D call. V was clipped by 5 bases and J by 4 bases, with 11 bases between them. The CDR3 covers 13 residues. Germline V CDR1 and CDR2: MNHEY, SMNVEV (reference sequence). The CDR3, as DNA: TGTGCCAGCAGTACCACGTCAGGAGAGACCCAGTACTTC. Translated: CASSTTSGETQYF.

The chain couples TRBV7-9 to TRBJ1-1; the D is unclear. V lost 2 bases to trimming and J lost 4 bases, with 8 bases between them. Germline CDR1 SEHNR, CDR2 FQNEAQ (reference sequence). This CDR3 has 13 amino acids. The CDR3 protein is CASSLSAVTEAFF. In nucleotides, the CDR3 is TGTGCCAGCAGCTTATCGGCGGTCACTGAAGCTTTCTTT.

The chain joins TRBV6-5 to TRBJ2-7, with D perhaps TRBD1 (6 bases). V was cut by 8 bases and J by 5 bases, with 19 bases left in between. This CDR3 comprises 14 residues. Germline values: CDR1 MNHEY, CDR2 SVGAGI. The CDR3 DNA reads TGTGCCAGCTTCCCAGGGGTAGGTTCTGACGAGCAGTACTTC. It codes for CASFPGVGSDEQYF.

The rearrangement uses TRBV27 and TRBJ2-1, with a weak D call TRBD1 (6 bases). Germline V CDR1 and CDR2: MNHEY, SMNVEV (reference sequence). V was cut by 4 bases and J by 2 bases, with 21 bases left in between. The CDR3 extends over 18 amino acids. This CDR3 is CASSSPETGSLAYNEQFF. For the CDR3, the DNA is TGTGCCAGCAGTTCCCCCGAAACAGGGTCCCTAGCCTACAATGAGCAGTTCTTC.

The V and J genes are TRBV5-1 and TRBJ1-2, with D unclear. V shed 4 bases and J shed 4 bases, with 14 bases lying between them. Germline loops: CDR1 SGHRS, CDR2 YFSETQ. CDR3 size: 14 residues. CDR3 sequence reads: CASSPERISYGYTF. Here the CDR3 DNA reads TGCGCCAGCAGCCCCGAGAGGATCAGCTATGGCTACACCTTC.